This T cell receptor (beta chain) was found in a study of shared clonotypes between healthy human individuals. Clones were sequenced by immunoSEQ multiplex PCR, and TCRdb holds only the in-frame ones, with some missing. The top ten hold about 0.4% of the sample, which has around 1.6 million clones, 98% seen once. To note about this clone: An end of the junction differs from the germline gene, which may be a read error.

CDR3 size: 15 residues. CDR1 is SNHLY and CDR2 is FYNNEI in the germline V gene. The chain links TRBV2 to TRBJ2-1, with 10 bases that match TRBD2. Sequencing was carried out using naive CD4+ T cells sorted from blood. Subset indicated: CD45RA+ positively selected. This clonotype originated in a man in his thirties or forties in good health. CDR3 residues: CASSQAGGPGNEQFF. CDR3 in DNA: TGTGCCAGCAGTCAAGCGGGAGGGCCGGGTAATGAGCAGTTCTTC. Full variable domain (outside the CDR3, taken from reference TRBV2 and TRBJ2-1): EPEVTQTPSHQVTQMGQEVILRCVPISNHLYFYWYRQILGQKVEFLVSFYNNEISEKSEIFDDQFSVERPDGSNFTLKIRSTKLEDSAMYFCASSQAGGPGNEQFFGPGTRLTVL.